This T cell receptor (beta chain) was sequenced for a study of cytomegalovirus exposure and HLA in healthy donors. Between the trimmed V and J ends, which lost 0 bases and 1 base, there was a span of 4 bases. This CDR3 is 13 amino acids long. Germline V gene data show CDR1 as SGDLS and CDR2 as YYNGEE. With 60 Vbeta and 13 Jbeta primers, the PCR was carried out. Sequencing used immunoSEQ multiplex PCR; TCRdb keeps in-frame clones, though not all of them. Of about 69,000 clones listed, approximately 72% were seen once; the top ten hold approximately 11%. The chain combines TRBV9 with TRBJ1-1; D call uncertain. The sequencing sample was made of PBMCs. The receptor was isolated from a woman in her 30s in good health and CMV-seronegative. The CDR3 DNA reads TGTGCCAGCAGCGTAGCCAGGAACACTGAAGCTTTCTTT. Protein sequence: CASSVARNTEAFF.